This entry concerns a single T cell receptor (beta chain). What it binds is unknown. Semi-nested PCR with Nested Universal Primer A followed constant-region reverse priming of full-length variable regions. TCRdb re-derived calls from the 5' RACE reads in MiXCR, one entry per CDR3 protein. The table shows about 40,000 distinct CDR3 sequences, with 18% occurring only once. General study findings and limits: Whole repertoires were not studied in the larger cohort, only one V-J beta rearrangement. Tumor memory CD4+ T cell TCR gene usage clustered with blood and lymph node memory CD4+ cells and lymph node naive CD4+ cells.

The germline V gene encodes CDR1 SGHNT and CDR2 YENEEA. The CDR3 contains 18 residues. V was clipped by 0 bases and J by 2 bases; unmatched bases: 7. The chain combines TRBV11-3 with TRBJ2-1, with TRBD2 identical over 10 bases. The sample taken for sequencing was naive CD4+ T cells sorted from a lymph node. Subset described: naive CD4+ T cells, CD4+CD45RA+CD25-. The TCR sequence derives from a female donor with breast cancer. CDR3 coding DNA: TGTGCCAGCAGCTTAGATCGAAGCGGGAGGGCGCCCTACAATGAGCAGTTCTTC. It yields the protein CASSLDRSGRAPYNEQFF.